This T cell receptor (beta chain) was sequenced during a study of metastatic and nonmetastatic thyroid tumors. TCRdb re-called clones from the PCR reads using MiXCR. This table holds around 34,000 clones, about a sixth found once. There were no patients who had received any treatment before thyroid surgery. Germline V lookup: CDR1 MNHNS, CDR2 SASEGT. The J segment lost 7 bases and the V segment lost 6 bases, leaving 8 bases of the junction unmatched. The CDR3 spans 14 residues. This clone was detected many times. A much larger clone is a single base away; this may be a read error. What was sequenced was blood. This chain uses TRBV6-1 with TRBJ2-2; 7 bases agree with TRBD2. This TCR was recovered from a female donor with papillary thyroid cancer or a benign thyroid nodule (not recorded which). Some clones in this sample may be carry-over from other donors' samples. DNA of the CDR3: TGTGCCAGCAGGGGGGGGGGGGAGGTCGGGGAGCTGTTTTTT. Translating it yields CASRGGGEVGELFF.